This T cell receptor beta chain is drawn from a study of blood T cell repertoires in COVID-19. Overall study: COVID-19 samples, acute and convalescent, were from the United States, Italy and Spain. The analysed material was cDNA or gDNA that came from T cells, B-cell-depleted T cells, or PBMCs.

This clone has a single count. As originally analysed: The assay estimated nucleated cells by amplifying reference gene primers. The data were produced by immunoSEQ multiplex PCR, yet TCRdb's version contains in-frame clones alone and is incomplete. The V and J calls and clone size are taken from that table; D and trimming were inferred from the DNA. Of some 73,000 clones in the sample, 85% were seen once. Trimming took 5 bases from V and 0 from J, leaving 11 bases between them. Per germline, CDR1 LNHDA and CDR2 SQIVND (reference sequence). This CDR3 has 14 amino acids. The sample was peripheral blood. The sequence derives from a woman of 80 years or more with active or convalescent COVID-19. The J gene is TRBJ2-7, the V gene TRBV19; perhaps TRBD1 as D (6 bases). Here the CDR3 DNA reads TGTGCCAGTAGTTCACAGGGTCACTCCTACGAGCAGTACTTC. The encoded protein is CASSSQGHSYEQYF.